Shown below are 9 T cell receptor beta chains from a single sample sequenced in a study of blood T cells in healthy people across ages. A sample-barcoded 5' primer and a J-beta primer mix were used in a second PCR of about 7 to 12 cycles. TCRdb re-called the 5' RACE reads through MiXCR, storing one row per CDR3 protein. The sample includes 650,000 to 1,000,000 distinct CDR3 sequences, about 37% of them seen just once. Input material: blood. The receptor set was obtained from a man aged 18 to 30 in good health.

The sample holds a few counts of this clonotype. This sequence joins TRBV5-1 and TRBJ1-4; TRBD1 might be the D (6 bases). CDR3 length: 15 amino acids. Germline V gene lookup returns CDR1 SGHRS and CDR2 YFSETQ. Between the trimmed V and J ends, which lost 3 bases and 6 bases, there was a span of 15 bases. CDR3 nucleotides: TGCGCCAGCAGCTCCGGACAGACCGTTGATGAAAAACTGTTTTTT. Its translation is CASSSGQTVDEKLFF.

There are a few counts of this clonotype. The chain recombines TRBV20-1 with TRBJ1-5, with 8 bases lining up with TRBD1. Germline V gene data show CDR1 as DFQATT and CDR2 as SNEGSKA (reference sequence). The CDR3 is 13 amino acids. After removal of 6 bases from V and 2 bases from J, the junction contained 3 bases not matched to a gene. CDR3 sequence: CSASGQGNQPQHF. In DNA, the CDR3 is TGCAGTGCATCGGGACAGGGCAATCAGCCCCAGCATTTT.

This clonotype showed up just a few times. The chain employs TRBV7-6 and TRBJ2-1; D is unresolved. CDR1 SGHVS and CDR2 FNYEAQ come from the germline V gene. The CDR3 length is 13 residues. Trimming took 5 bases from V and 2 from J, leaving 7 bases between them. CDR3 coding DNA: TGTGCCAGCAGCAGGTACACCTACAATGAGCAGTTCTTC. It codes for CASSRYTYNEQFF.

With respect to this clonotype: A much larger clone differs by one base, so this may be a read error. The chain joins TRBV20-1 to TRBJ2-5; D tentatively fits TRBD1 or TRBD2 (6 bases each). Germline loops: CDR1 DFQATT, CDR2 SNEGSKA (reference sequence). This CDR3 is built from 16 residues. The germline V and J ends were trimmed by 1 base and 11 bases, with 26 bases remaining between them. Here the CDR3 reads CSARADQGTSYNEQYF. In nucleotides, the CDR3 is TGCAGTGCTAGAGCCGATCAGGGGACTTCCTACAATGAGCAGTACTTC.

There are a few counts of this clonotype. The gene calls are TRBV5-1 and TRBJ2-3, with 7 bases fitting TRBD2. Germline-derived CDR1 and CDR2 are SGHRS and YFSETQ. With 4 bases clipped from V and 1 base from J, the junction kept 6 bases outside the gene matches. CDR3 size: 15 residues. The chain's CDR3 is CASSGPSGRTDTQYF. DNA of the CDR3: TGCGCCAGCAGCGGCCCTAGCGGACGCACAGATACGCAGTATTTT.

This sequence joins TRBV12-3 or TRBV12-4 and TRBJ2-6; 8 bases fit TRBD1. Trimming at V came to 4 bases and at J to 0 bases, leaving 8 bases not matched to a gene. The length of the CDR3 is 18 residues. The CDR3 is CASSYRDRLRSGANVLTF. The DNA of the CDR3 is TGTGCCAGCAGTTACCGGGACAGGCTACGCTCTGGGGCCAACGTCCTGACTTTC.

This clonotype was recorded once. The chain employs TRBV12-3 or TRBV12-4 and TRBJ1-5; the D is unclear. V gave up 5 bases and J gave up 7 bases, with 12 bases separating them. This CDR3 region has 13 residues. The CDR3 coding sequence is TGTGCCAGCAGTGTAGACGCGGCGCAGCCCCAGCATTTT. Translating it yields CASSVDAAQPQHF.

The chain employs TRBV2 and TRBJ2-7; D remains ambiguous. The ends were cut back, 3 bases at V and 2 bases at J, with 8 bases in the middle. Looked up from germline, CDR1 is SNHLY and CDR2 is FYNNEI. The CDR3 consists of 13 residues. CDR3 sequence (DNA): TGTGCCAGCAGTGATGACCTTACCTACGAGCAGTACTTC. Translated, it gives CASSDDLTYEQYF. Using reference TRBV2 and TRBJ2-7 for the parts outside the CDR3, the full variable domain is EPEVTQTPSHQVTQMGQEVILRCVPISNHLYFYWYRQILGQKVEFLVSFYNNEISEKSEIFDDQFSVERPDGSNFTLKIRSTKLEDSAMYFCASSDDLTYEQYFGPGTRLTVT.

This clonotype was detected many times. The rearrangement links TRBV20-1 to TRBJ1-5; D gene unclear. The germline V gene encodes CDR1 DFQATT and CDR2 SNEGSKA (reference sequence). There are 13 residues in the CDR3. Trimming cost V 1 base and J 3 bases, with 7 bases left between them. CDR3 protein: CSARVAFNQPQHF. The CDR3 nucleotides read TGCAGTGCTAGAGTGGCCTTCAATCAGCCCCAGCATTTT.